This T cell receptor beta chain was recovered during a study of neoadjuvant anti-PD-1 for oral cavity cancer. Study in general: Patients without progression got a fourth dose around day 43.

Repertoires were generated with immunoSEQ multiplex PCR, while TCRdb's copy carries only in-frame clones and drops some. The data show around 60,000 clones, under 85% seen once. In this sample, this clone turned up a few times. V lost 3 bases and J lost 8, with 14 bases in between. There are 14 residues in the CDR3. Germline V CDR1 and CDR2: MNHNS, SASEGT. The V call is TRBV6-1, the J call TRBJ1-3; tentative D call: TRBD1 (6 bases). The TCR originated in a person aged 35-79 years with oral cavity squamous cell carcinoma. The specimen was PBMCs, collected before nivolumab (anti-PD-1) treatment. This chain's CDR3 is CASSEGQSRDTIYF. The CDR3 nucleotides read TGTGCCAGCAGTGAGGGACAATCACGGGACACCATATATTTT.